This T cell receptor (beta chain) derives from a study of blood T cell repertoires in COVID-19. Across the whole study: From T cells, B-cell-depleted T cells, or PBMCs came the material, which was cDNA or gDNA.

Method: immunoSEQ multiplex PCR; TCRdb's copy keeps in-frame clones and lacks some. The sample includes roughly 90,000 clones, around 85% of them seen just once. Germline V gene lookup returns CDR1 SGHTA and CDR2 FQGNSA. Trimming left V 5 bases short and J 0 bases short, with 10 bases between. The CDR3 is 14 residues long. This chain joins TRBV7-2 and TRBJ1-1; D is uncertain. Sequencing was done on a sample of peripheral blood. This TCR was recovered from a human donor in a cohort sampled during active COVID-19. The CDR3 bases are TGTGCCAGCAGCCCGAGGACTGTGAACACTGAAGCTTTCTTT. It yields the protein CASSPRTVNTEAFF.